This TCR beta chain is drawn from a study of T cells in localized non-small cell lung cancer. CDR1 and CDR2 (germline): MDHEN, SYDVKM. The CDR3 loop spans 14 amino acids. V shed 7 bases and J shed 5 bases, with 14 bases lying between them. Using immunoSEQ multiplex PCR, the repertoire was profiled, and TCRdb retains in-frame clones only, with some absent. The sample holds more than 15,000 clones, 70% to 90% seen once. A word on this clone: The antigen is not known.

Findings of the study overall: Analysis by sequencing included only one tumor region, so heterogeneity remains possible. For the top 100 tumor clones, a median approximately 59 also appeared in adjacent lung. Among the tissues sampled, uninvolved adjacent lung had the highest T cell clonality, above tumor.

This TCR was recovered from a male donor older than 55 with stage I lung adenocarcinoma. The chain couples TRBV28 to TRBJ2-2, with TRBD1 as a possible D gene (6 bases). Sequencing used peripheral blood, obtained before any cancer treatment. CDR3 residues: CASISGTQTGELFF. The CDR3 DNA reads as TGTGCCAGCATTTCCGGGACACAGACCGGGGAGCTGTTTTTT.